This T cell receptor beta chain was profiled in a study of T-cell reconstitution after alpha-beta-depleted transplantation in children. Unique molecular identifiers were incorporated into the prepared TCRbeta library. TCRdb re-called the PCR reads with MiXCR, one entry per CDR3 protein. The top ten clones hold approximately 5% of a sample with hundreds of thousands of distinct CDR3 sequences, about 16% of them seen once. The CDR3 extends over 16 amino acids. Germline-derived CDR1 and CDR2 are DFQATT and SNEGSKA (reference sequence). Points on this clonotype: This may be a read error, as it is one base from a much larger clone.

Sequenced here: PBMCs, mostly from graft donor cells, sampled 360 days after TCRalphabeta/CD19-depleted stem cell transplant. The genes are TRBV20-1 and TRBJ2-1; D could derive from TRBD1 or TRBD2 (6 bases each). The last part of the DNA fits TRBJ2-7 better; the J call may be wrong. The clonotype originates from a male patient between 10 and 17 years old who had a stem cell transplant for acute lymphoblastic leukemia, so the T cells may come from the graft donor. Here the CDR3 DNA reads TGCAGTGCTAGAGAGACAGCCGGGGGCTCCTACAATGAGCAGTACTTC. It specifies CSARETAGGSYNEQYF.